Listed below are T cell receptor beta chains from one sample, sequenced in a study of Ad26.COV2.S vaccination and SARS-CoV-2 variants. This table comes from immunoSEQ multiplex PCR, and its TCRdb copy is limited to in-frame clones, with some not included. The sample lists hundreds of thousands of clones; around 92% were seen once. This material consisted of peripheral blood, taken in a trial of Ad26.COV2.S vaccine versus placebo. The receptors originated from a person aged 18 to 65 who received the Ad26.COV2.S COVID-19 vaccine or a placebo. The CDR3 runs from the conserved cysteine through the conserved F or W. Fields, in order: clone size, J gene, V gene, D gene, CDR3 DNA, CDR3 protein. The D gene is left open where the match is weak. The size entry is marked missing in some rows and otherwise reads once, few, many or a size class.

-	TRBJ1-5	TRBV11-2	TRBD1	TGTGCCAGCAGCTTGCTCGGGACAGAAGCTCAGCCCCAGCATTTT	CASSLLGTEAQPQHF
-	TRBJ2-5	TRBV18	TRBD1	TGTGCCAGCTCACCCCGTCGACAGGGGGTCCAGGAGACCCAGTACTTC	CASSPRRQGVQETQYF
-	TRBJ1-5	TRBV9	-	TGTGCCAGCAGCGTAGATGCCTATAGCAATCAGCCCCAGCATTTT	CASSVDAYSNQPQHF
-	TRBJ2-1	TRBV6-5	TRBD1	TGTGCCAGCAGTTACGGGCAGGGGGCAAATGAGCAGTTCTTC	CASSYGQGANEQFF
-	TRBJ2-7	TRBV5-4	-	TGTGCCAGCAGCTTCGGTGGGAATTCCTACGAGCAGTACTTC	CASSFGGNSYEQYF
-	TRBJ2-5	TRBV5-5	-	TGTGCCAGCAGCTTGTACTCCGACACAGGGACCCAGTACTTC	CASSLYSDTGTQYF
-	TRBJ2-1	TRBV4-1	TRBD2	TGCGCCAGCAGCCAAAGGACGAGCGGGGGTTGGGGGAATGAGCAGTTCTTC	CASSQRTSGGWGNEQFF
-	TRBJ2-1	TRBV19	TRBD1	TGTGCCAGTAGTATAGTCCCGGGACAGTTCAATGAGCAGTTCTTC	CASSIVPGQFNEQFF
-	TRBJ1-1	TRBV18	-	TGTGCCAGCTCACCACCGGCCGGAACTATTGAAGCTTTCTTT	CASSPPAGTIEAFF
-	TRBJ2-5	TRBV30	-	TGTGCCTGGACCGGGGCCCGTACACGAGAGACCCAGTACTTC	CAWTGARTRETQYF
-	TRBJ1-5	TRBV6-4	-	TGTGCCAGCAGCAAGCCATCATATCAGCCCCAGCATTTT	CASSKPSYQPQHF
-	TRBJ2-3	TRBV2	-	TGTGCCAGCAGTGATGGGGGAGTGACAGATACGCAGTATTTT	CASSDGGVTDTQYF
-	TRBJ2-2	TRBV2	-	TGTGCCAGTACAGGGATCCCCACCGGGGAGCTGTTTTTT	CASTGIPTGELFF
once	TRBJ2-1	TRBV10-3	TRBD1	TGTGCCATCAGTGGACAGGGGGCAGGAGACAATGAGCAGTTCTTC	CAISGQGAGDNEQFF
once	TRBJ1-6	TRBV2	-	TGTGCCAAGGGGGGACCAATTAATTCACCCCTCCACTTT	CAKGGPINSPLHF
-	TRBJ2-3	TRBV6-6	TRBD1	TGTGCCAGCAGTCGGCGGGACAGGGGACGCGGCACAGATACGCAGTATTTT	CASSRRDRGRGTDTQYF
-	TRBJ2-7	TRBV6-5	TRBD2	TGTGCCAGCAGTCTACTAGCGGGAGCAACCTACGAGCAGTACTTC	CASSLLAGATYEQYF
-	TRBJ1-1	TRBV4-3	TRBD1	TGCGCCAGCAGCCCTAGACAGGGGAGGAACACTGAAGCTTTCTTT	CASSPRQGRNTEAFF
-	TRBJ2-3	TRBV4-2	-	TGTGCCAGCAGCCTCCGGCGACCGGATACGCAGTATTTT	CASSLRRPDTQYF
-	TRBJ2-7	TRBV29-1	-	TGCAGCGTTGAAGTATCAGGCTCCTACGAGCAGTACTTC	CSVEVSGSYEQYF
-	TRBJ1-6	TRBV6-5	-	TGTGCCAGCAGTTACTCGGCCGTTTCACCCCTCCACTTT	CASSYSAVSPLHF
-	TRBJ2-7	TRBV27	TRBD2	TGTGCCAGCAGACAGAATGGGGGACTAGCGGAATACTACGAGCAGTACTTC	CASRQNGGLAEYYEQYF
-	TRBJ1-1	TRBV5-1	-	TGCGCCAGCAGCTTGTATGGGGCAAGAACTGAAGCTTTCTTT	CASSLYGARTEAFF
once	TRBJ2-5	TRBV4-2	-	TGTGCCAGCAGCCAAGCGAGAGAGACCCAGTACTTC	CASSQARETQYF
-	TRBJ1-1	TRBV4-1	-	TGCGCCAGCAGCCAAGGTGTCTCATTTAAAGCTTTCTTT	CASSQGVSFKAFF
-	TRBJ1-1	TRBV7-2	-	TGTGCCAGCAGCTTAGCTTGGGGGCCGATGAACACTGAAGCTTTCTTT	CASSLAWGPMNTEAFF
-	TRBJ2-3	TRBV23-1	TRBD2	TGCGCCAGCAGTCGAACGGGAATAGCGGGAGACCAGAATACGCAGTATTTT	CASSRTGIAGDQNTQYF
-	TRBJ2-1	TRBV27	TRBD2	TGTGCCAGCAGTTTGTTCCCGGGACTAGCAGGAGGTCAAAGCTCCTACAATGAGCAGTTCTTC	CASSLFPGLAGGQSSYNEQFF
-	TRBJ1-6	TRBV6-5	-	TGTGCCAGCAGTCCTTCGACAGGCCGTACCCTCCACTTT	CASSPSTGRTLHF
-	TRBJ2-3	TRBV13	-	TGTGCCAGCAGCTTAAGTCAGGGGATCACAGATACGCAGTATTTT	CASSLSQGITDTQYF
-	TRBJ1-5	TRBV7-2	-	TGTGCCAGCAGCTTCGGCTCGTCAGGCCAGCATTTT	CASSFGSSGQHF
-	TRBJ1-1	TRBV7-3	-	TGTGCCAGCAGCCCAAAACCAAACACTGAAGCTTTCTTT	CASSPKPNTEAFF
-	TRBJ1-5	TRBV7-2	-	TGTGCCAGCAGCGCCTCGCGGGGGGTCGCAAGCAATCAGCCCCAGCATTTT	CASSASRGVASNQPQHF
-	TRBJ2-2	TRBV24-1	-	TGTGCCACCAGTGATTTGGGGGACATCGGCGGGGAGCTGTTTTTT	CATSDLGDIGGELFF
-	TRBJ1-2	TRBV19	TRBD1	TGTGCCAGTAGTGCCACAGGGGGAAGCTATGGCTACACCTTC	CASSATGGSYGYTF
-	TRBJ1-1	TRBV11-2	-	TGTGCCAGCCTCGGTGAGACTGAAGCTTTCTTT	CASLGETEAFF
-	TRBJ2-5	TRBV7-9	TRBD1	TGTGCCAGCAGCCCCGACAGGGGGAAAGAGACCCAGTACTTC	CASSPDRGKETQYF
once	TRBJ2-5	TRBV7-2	-	TGTGCCAGCAGCCCTACGTGGACTGGAGAGACCCAGTACTTC	CASSPTWTGETQYF
-	TRBJ1-3	TRBV12-3/TRBV12-4	-	TGTGCCAGCAGTTATTATTCGAACACCATATATTTT	CASSYYSNTIYF
few	TRBJ1-1	TRBV3-1/TRBV3-2	-	TGTGCCAGCAGCCAGGGTGGACAGAGGAACACTGAAGCTTTCTTT	CASSQGGQRNTEAFF
-	TRBJ2-3	TRBV5-8	-	TGTGCCAGCAGCTTCCAACGCACAGATACGCAGTATTTT	CASSFQRTDTQYF
-	TRBJ2-1	TRBV6-5	TRBD1	TGTGCCAGCAGTTACGCACAGGGGTCCTACAATGAGCAGTTCTTC	CASSYAQGSYNEQFF